These T cell receptor beta chains were read from a single sample in a study of CD8 T cells in ankylosing spondylitis. TCRdb reprocessed the 5' RACE reads with MiXCR, giving one entry per CDR3 protein. The data contain some 200,000 distinct CDR3 sequences, roughly 26% of them singletons. Sample: blood, either unsorted or a sorted T cell fraction (not recorded which). These receptors all stem from a male donor with ankylosing spondylitis or in good health (not recorded which). CDR3s include the opening cysteine and the closing phenylalanine or tryptophan. A D gene is named only where the DNA matches it firmly. Not every row has a clone size; where given, it reads once, few, many or a size class.

J gene | clone size | D gene | V gene | CDR3 DNA | CDR3 protein
TRBJ2-3 | . | . | TRBV24-1 | TGTGCCTCGGGCACTTCCCGCACAGATACGCAGTATTTT | CASGTSRTDTQYF
TRBJ2-6 | . | TRBD1 | TRBV10-3 | TGTGCCATCAGTAAAGGGGACAGGGGAAAAGCTGGGGCCAACGTCCTGACTTTC | CAISKGDRGKAGANVLTF
TRBJ2-1 | . | . | TRBV12-3/TRBV12-4 | TGTGCCAGCAGTTTAAGACAGACAAGCTCCTACAATGAGCAGTTCTTC | CASSLRQTSSYNEQFF
TRBJ1-2 | . | TRBD1 | TRBV29-1 | TGCAGCGTTGACGGACAGGTCTATGGCTACACCTTC | CSVDGQVYGYTF
TRBJ2-7 | once | . | TRBV12-3/TRBV12-4 | TGTGCCAGCAGTTTACCGGGGCGCTGTGAGCAGTACTTC | CASSLPGRCEQYF
TRBJ1-5 | . | . | TRBV20-1 | TGCAGTGCTGTACCGACAGGCCCCCTGGGCAATCAGCCCCAGCATTTT | CSAVPTGPLGNQPQHF
TRBJ2-1 | many | TRBD2 | TRBV29-1 | TGCAGCGTTGACTCTAGCGGGAGCATTTACAATGAGCAGTTCTTC | CSVDSSGSIYNEQFF
TRBJ2-5 | few | . | TRBV29-1 | TGCAGCGTTGAACCGATTGTGGGTGGTAGGGAGACCCAGTACTTC | CSVEPIVGGRETQYF
TRBJ2-7 | . | . | TRBV12-3/TRBV12-4 | TGTGCCAGCAATGTACAGGGATCCTACGAGCAGTACTTC | CASNVQGSYEQYF
TRBJ2-5 | few | TRBD1 | TRBV7-9 | TGTGCCAGCAGCTTTAGGGGGGACAGGGAAGTTGAGACCCAGTACTTC | CASSFRGDREVETQYF
TRBJ1-3 | many | . | TRBV28 | TGTGCCAGCATGGCAAGCACCAGGGGATCTGGAAACACCATATATTTT | CASMASTRGSGNTIYF
TRBJ2-1 | few | . | TRBV7-8 | TGTGCCAGCAGCCCCTGGAGTGAGGACCTCAGAAATGAGCAGTTCTTC | CASSPWSEDLRNEQFF
TRBJ2-3 | many | TRBD2 | TRBV20-1 | TGCAGTGCTAGAGACTCGCGGGAGTCGACAGATACGCAGTATTTT | CSARDSRESTDTQYF
TRBJ1-1 | many | . | TRBV12-3/TRBV12-4 | TGTGCCAGCAGAATCACTGAAGCTTTCTTT | CASRITEAFF
TRBJ2-4 | . | . | TRBV15 | TGTGCCACCAGCAGAGATTTGGACCTCGAAAACATTCAGTACTTC | CATSRDLDLENIQYF
TRBJ2-5 | many | . | TRBV20-1 | TGCAGTGCCCGTACAGGGAAAGAGACCCAGTACTTC | CSARTGKETQYF
TRBJ1-4 | many | . | TRBV5-1 | TGCGCCAGCAGCTTGCGAGGGTTTAATGAAAAACTGTTTTTT | CASSLRGFNEKLFF
TRBJ1-1 | . | TRBD1 | TRBV29-1 | TGCAGCGTGGGACAGGGGGCGACGACTGAAGCTTTCTTT | CSVGQGATTEAFF
TRBJ2-7 | many | TRBD1 | TRBV20-1 | TGCAGTGCTAGATGGGGACAGGACCCCTCCTACGAGCAGTACTTC | CSARWGQDPSYEQYF
TRBJ2-1 | . | TRBD2 | TRBV23-1 | TGCGCCAGCAGTCAGGATTCCCCCTCCGGCGGTTGCGGGAGGGACAATGAGCAGTTCTTC | CASSQDSPSGGCGRDNEQFF
TRBJ1-1 | . | . | TRBV29-1 | TGCAGCGTCGATGACAGGAACACTGAAGCTTTCTTT | CSVDDRNTEAFF
TRBJ2-3 | . | . | TRBV9 | TGTGCCAGCAGCGTAGGACCTCCAGATACGCAGTATTTT | CASSVGPPDTQYF
TRBJ2-3 | . | . | TRBV21-1 | TGTGCCAGCAGCAAGGGCCTCTCAGATACGCAGTATTTT | CASSKGLSDTQYF
TRBJ2-1 | many | TRBD1 | TRBV10-3 | TGTGCCATCAGCTACAGGGGCGATGAGCAGTTCTTC | CAISYRGDEQFF
TRBJ2-1 | . | TRBD1 | TRBV20-1 | TGCAGTGCTGGGGACAGGGGGGGACACAATGAGCAGTTCTTC | CSAGDRGGHNEQFF
TRBJ1-2 | many | TRBD1 | TRBV4-1 | TGCGCCAGCAGCCAAGAGGACAGGGGGCCCTATGGCTACACCTTC | CASSQEDRGPYGYTF
TRBJ1-6 | . | TRBD1 | TRBV7-8 | TGTGCCAGCAGCTTAGAGGGGGCGCGTAATTCACCCCTCCACTTT | CASSLEGARNSPLHF
TRBJ2-1 | . | TRBD1 | TRBV4-1 | TGCGCCAGCAGCCAACCTAAGGGACAGGGAAACAATGAGCAGTTCTTC | CASSQPKGQGNNEQFF
TRBJ1-1 | many | TRBD1 | TRBV5-1 | TGCGCCAGCAGCTTGATCGGGACAGCAGACACTGAAGCTTTCTTT | CASSLIGTADTEAFF
TRBJ2-1 | . | TRBD2 | TRBV29-1 | TGCAGCGTTGAAAGTGGTTCTAGCGGGAGGGCCGGTGAGCAGTTCTTC | CSVESGSSGRAGEQFF
TRBJ2-1 | many | TRBD2 | TRBV14 | TGTGCCAGCAGCCGCGAGACTAGCGGATACAATGAGCAGTTCTTC | CASSRETSGYNEQFF
TRBJ2-1 | . | TRBD1 | TRBV9 | TGTGCCAGCTCCCACACAGGGGGCAATGAGCAGTTCTTC | CASSHTGGNEQFF
TRBJ2-1 | many | TRBD2 | TRBV20-1 | TGCAGTGCTACCCCCCCAGCGGGATTACGTGAGCAGTTCTTC | CSATPPAGLREQFF
TRBJ2-7 | . | TRBD1 | TRBV5-1 | TGCGCCAGCAGCTTGAGGGGCGTCCTGGGACAGGGGAGCCTGGAGCAGTACTTC | CASSLRGVLGQGSLEQYF
TRBJ1-3 | . | . | TRBV29-1 | TGCAGCTCTATGGGCTCTGGAAACACCATATATTTT | CSSMGSGNTIYF
TRBJ2-7 | . | TRBD1 | TRBV20-1 | TGCAGTGCTTACAGGGGGTCCAGCTCCTACGAGCAGTACTTC | CSAYRGSSSYEQYF